The 22 T cell receptor beta chains listed next were all sequenced from one sample in a study of T cell changes during pregnancy in multiple sclerosis. Assay used: immunoSEQ multiplex PCR; TCRdb lists only in-frame clones, some missing. This table holds around 35,000 clones, around 90% found once. Sequencing used CD8+ T cells from peripheral blood mononuclear cells, obtained after pregnancy. The receptors were gathered from a female donor with multiple sclerosis, enrolled in a pregnancy study.

The chain carries TRBV4-2 and TRBJ2-5; 10 bases agree with TRBD2. After removal of 4 bases from V and 0 bases from J, the junction contained 5 bases not matched to a gene. From germline, CDR1 is LGHNA and CDR2 YNFKEQ. The CDR3 extends over 16 amino acids. In DNA, the CDR3 is TGTGCCAGCAGCCCCCGGCTAGCGGGGGACCAAGAGACCCAGTACTTC. It is translated as CASSPRLAGDQETQYF.

The V call is TRBV5-5, the J call TRBJ1-4, with 9 bases that match TRBD1. Trimming cost V 4 bases and J 7 bases; bases outside gene matches: 14. The CDR3 is made up of 17 amino acids. CDR1 SGHKS and CDR2 YYEKEE come from the germline V gene (reference sequence). Here the CDR3 DNA reads TGTGCCAGCAGCCAAGAAGAGGGGGGACAGGGCCGTGAAAAACTGTTTTTT. It yields the protein CASSQEEGGQGREKLFF.

The DNA of the CDR3 is TGCGCCAGCAGCCCTAAACTAGCGGGGGGGGCAGATACGCAGTATTTT. Protein sequence: CASSPKLAGGADTQYF. The chain is built from TRBV4-3 and TRBJ2-3; TRBD2 agrees at 13 bases. Germline V gene data show CDR1 as LGHNA and CDR2 as YSLEER. This CDR3 region has 16 residues. Trimming removed 4 bases from V and 4 bases from J; junction bases left unmatched: 5.

This clone came up once. This chain links TRBV12-5 with TRBJ2-7; perhaps TRBD2 as D (6 bases). V lost 0 bases to trimming and J lost 1 base, with 16 bases between them. The CDR3 has 17 residues. Germline CDR1 and CDR2: LGHNT and FRNRAP. The CDR3 protein is CASGLVGGGHRSYEQYF. The CDR3 DNA follows: TGTGCTAGTGGTTTGGTCGGGGGAGGACACCGATCCTACGAGCAGTACTTC.

The chain couples TRBV9 to TRBJ1-1; the D gene is possibly TRBD1 (5 bases). V was trimmed by 4 bases and J by 7 bases, leaving 14 bases between them. This CDR3 comprises 13 residues. CDR1 and CDR2 (germline): SGDLS, YYNGEE. The CDR3 DNA follows: TGTGCCAGCAGCCTCGGGGGGTCGGATGAAGCTTTCTTT. It encodes CASSLGGSDEAFF.

This CDR3 reads CASSPYREIAGGKYNEQFF. CDR3 in DNA: TGCGCCAGCAGCCCCTACCGTGAAATAGCGGGGGGGAAGTACAATGAGCAGTTCTTC. The chain carries TRBV5-1 and TRBJ2-1; 11 bases fit TRBD2. In germline, CDR1 is SGHRS, CDR2 YFSETQ. The V segment lost 4 bases and the J segment 4 bases; nucleotides outside the gene matches: 16. This CDR3 region has 19 residues.

CDR3 residues: CASSELSLNTEAFF. The CDR3 DNA sequence: TGTGCCAGCAGTGAATTGAGCCTCAACACTGAAGCTTTCTTT. The chain links TRBV2 to TRBJ1-1; D gene unclear. V was cut by 2 bases and J by 2 bases, with 9 bases left in between. Germline CDR1 is SNHLY and CDR2 is FYNNEI. This CDR3 comprises 14 residues.

The CDR3 region has the DNA TGTGCCAGCAGCTTAGTTGGACTAGCGGGGGAAGAGACCCAGTACTTC. This gives the protein CASSLVGLAGEETQYF. The V gene is TRBV7-8, the J gene TRBJ2-5; 13 bases match TRBD2. This CDR3 contains 16 residues. V shed 1 base, J shed 3 bases, and the junction held 2 bases outside the gene matches. Per germline, CDR1 SGHVS and CDR2 FQNEAQ.

The V and J genes are TRBV19 and TRBJ2-2; D is possibly TRBD2 (6 bases). The V end was cut by 4 bases, the J end by 0 bases, with 15 bases between. The CDR3 sequence is 17 residues long. Germline values: CDR1 LNHDA, CDR2 SQIVND (reference sequence). CDR3 sequence: CASSTPSREANTGELFF. As DNA, the CDR3 is TGTGCCAGTAGTACCCCGAGCAGGGAGGCGAACACCGGGGAGCTGTTTTTT.

The DNA of the CDR3 is TGTGCCAGCAGCAGGCCGGGAACTGGAAACACCATATATTTT. Residues: CASSRPGTGNTIYF. This chain connects TRBV7-9 to TRBJ1-3; D gene unclear. The CDR3 sequence is 14 residues long. Germline CDR1 and CDR2: SEHNR and FQNEAQ (reference sequence). V shed 5 bases and J shed 2 bases, with 10 bases lying between them.

Only one count was recorded for this clone. This chain joins TRBV27 and TRBJ1-6, with unresolved D. V was clipped by 11 bases and J by 4 bases, with 9 bases between them. CDR3 length: 12 amino acids. CDR1 and CDR2 (germline): MNHEY, SMNVEV (reference sequence). Here the CDR3 DNA reads TGTGCCTCTCGGGATTATAATTCACCCCTCCACTTT. Amino acid sequence: CASRDYNSPLHF.

Only a few counts were recorded for this clone. J is TRBJ1-2 and V is TRBV5-4; D not certain. Germline CDR1 SGHNT, CDR2 YYREEE (reference sequence). The CDR3 has 13 residues. With 4 bases removed from V and 3 bases from J, the gap between germline ends came to 10 bases. The CDR3 region has the DNA TGTGCCAGCAGCCCCCTAGACGACTATGGCTACACCTTC. Translating gives CASSPLDDYGYTF.

The chain joins TRBV30 to TRBJ2-7; a weak D match, TRBD1 (8 bases). V lost 0 bases and J 0 bases, leaving 12 bases between the germline ends. The CDR3 consists of 15 residues. Germline assignment: CDR1 GTSNPN and CDR2 SVGIG (reference sequence). The CDR3 region has the DNA TGTGCCTGGAGTGTACAGGGGGGGTACTCCTACGAGCAGTACTTC. Translating it yields CAWSVQGGYSYEQYF.

V gene TRBV7-2 combines with J gene TRBJ2-1; D may be TRBD2 (5 bases). Germline CDR1 SGHTA, CDR2 FQGNSA. The CDR3 spans 15 residues. V gave up 5 bases and J gave up 7 bases, with 18 bases separating them. In DNA, the CDR3 is TGTGCCAGCAGCGGAGCGGTTAGCCTAGAGAATGAGCAGTTCTTC. Translation gives CASSGAVSLENEQFF.

V gene TRBV5-6 combines with J gene TRBJ2-3; 14 bases agree with TRBD2. Germline V gene data show CDR1 as SGHDT and CDR2 as YYEEEE. Losses at the gene ends were 3 bases for V and 5 bases for J; bases not matched to a gene: 14. The CDR3 contains 19 residues. The CDR3 nucleotides read TGTGCCAGCAGCTGGCCGACTAGCGGGGGGGCGATGGGGCAAGATACGCAGTATTTT. This translates into CASSWPTSGGAMGQDTQYF.

The chain combines TRBV14 with TRBJ2-1; tentatively, D is TRBD1 (6 bases). The CDR3 contains 15 residues. Germline-derived CDR1 and CDR2 are SGHDN and FVKESK. The V end lost 3 bases, the J end lost 4 bases, and 13 bases lay between the germline ends. CDR3 sequence (DNA): TGTGCCAGCAGCCAGGTCGCACAGGGTTACAATGAGCAGTTCTTC. Translated: CASSQVAQGYNEQFF.

The chain links TRBV7-9 to TRBJ2-5; D is uncertain. Trimming took off 4 bases at V and 9 bases at J, with 18 bases between the two ends. Germline loops: CDR1 SEHNR, CDR2 FQNEAQ (reference sequence). This CDR3 contains 14 residues. The CDR3 region is CASSYAETSRAQYF. The DNA for the CDR3 is TGTGCCAGCAGCTACGCGGAGACCTCCCGAGCCCAGTACTTC. Using reference TRBV7-9 and TRBJ2-5 for the parts outside the CDR3, the full variable domain is DTGVSQNPRHKITKRGQNVTFRCDPISEHNRLYWYRQTLGQGPEFLTYFQNEAQLEKSRLLSDRFSAERPKGSFSTLEIQRTEQGDSAMYLCASSYAETSRAQYFGPGTRLLVL.

The table lists this clone with a count of one. J is TRBJ2-7 and V is TRBV19, with a possible D match to TRBD2 (6 bases). CDR1 is LNHDA, CDR2 SQIVND, per germline (reference sequence). The CDR3 spans 13 residues. V lost 5 bases and J lost 3, with 11 bases in between. CDR3 nucleotides: TGTGCCAGTAGTCTGTCGGGGGACTACGAGCAGTACTTC. Its translation is CASSLSGDYEQYF.

The chain uses TRBV30 and TRBJ1-2; 10 bases are shared with TRBD1. The CDR3 covers 14 residues. After removal of 1 base from V and 6 bases from J, the junction contained 5 bases not matched to a gene. Germline V gives CDR1 GTSNPN, CDR2 SVGIG (reference sequence). The DNA for the CDR3 is TGTGCCTGGAGTGCAGTCGGGACAGGGGATGGCTACACCTTC. Its protein is CAWSAVGTGDGYTF.

This CDR3 is CASSQGGNNEQFF. The CDR3 DNA is TGTGCCAGCAGCCAAGGGGGAAACAATGAGCAGTTCTTC. The chain is built from TRBV27 and TRBJ2-1; a possible D gene is TRBD1 (6 bases). The V end lost 6 bases, the J end lost 5 bases, and 11 bases lay between the germline ends. In germline, CDR1 is MNHEY, CDR2 SMNVEV (reference sequence). CDR3 length: 13 residues.

The chain uses TRBV25-1 and TRBJ1-1; no clear D. Germline V gene lookup returns CDR1 MGHDK and CDR2 SYGVNS. The germline V and J ends were trimmed by 2 bases and 0 bases, with 4 bases remaining between them. CDR3 length: 13 residues. The CDR3 loop reads CASSEGMNTEAFF. In nucleotides, the CDR3 is TGTGCCAGCAGTGAAGGCATGAACACTGAAGCTTTCTTT.

The chain uses TRBV5-1 and TRBJ2-3; D is ambiguous. CDR3 size: 17 residues. Germline V gene sequence: CDR1 SGHRS, CDR2 YFSETQ. Trimming shortened V by 5 bases and J by 0 bases, and 19 bases separated the two germline ends. CDR3 protein: CASSLRHEAPSTDTQYF. The CDR3 DNA reads TGCGCCAGCAGTTTGAGGCATGAGGCCCCCAGCACAGATACGCAGTATTTT.